This TCR beta chain stems from a study of cytomegalovirus exposure and HLA in healthy donors. The germline gives CDR1 SGDLS, CDR2 YYNGEE. The CDR3 totals 14 residues. Trimming took 7 bases from V and 6 from J; bases not matched to a gene: 4. The PCR contained 60 Vbeta and 13 Jbeta primers. TCRdb keeps only in-frame clones here, not all; method: immunoSEQ multiplex PCR. The data contain 110,000 or so clones, about 78% of them singletons. Sequencing used PBMCs. The rearrangement links TRBV9 to TRBJ2-2, with TRBD2 identical over 12 bases. The receptor's source is a young woman in good health and CMV-seropositive. The CDR3 sequence: CASSSGGAAGELFF. CDR3 nucleotides: TGTGCCAGCTCTAGCGGGGGGGCAGCCGGGGAGCTGTTTTTT.